These 21 T cell receptor beta chains were all obtained from the same sample, sequenced in a study of T cell responses to AZD1222 COVID-19 vaccine. Libraries were prepared by immunoSEQ multiplex PCR; TCRdb keeps only in-frame clonotypes and omits some of them. This sample has 250,000 or so clones, with roughly 93% found just once. The source was peripheral blood, collected on day 0 of AZD1222 vaccination. The origin of the receptors is an adult in good health.

The chain links TRBV7-6 to TRBJ1-4; no clear D gene. The V gene lost 5 bases and the J gene lost 0 bases, with 16 bases spanning the gap. Germline values: CDR1 SGHVS, CDR2 FNYEAQ. The CDR3 has 17 residues. The CDR3 DNA follows: TGTGCCAGCAGCCAAGATATTGGCCAAGCAACTAATGAAAAACTGTTTTTT. This encodes CASSQDIGQATNEKLFF.

The count of this clone is one. The chain is built from TRBV6-2 or TRBV6-3 and TRBJ2-1; D gene uncertain. The CDR3 is 14 amino acids. V was trimmed by 4 bases and J by 5 bases, leaving 12 bases between them. Germline V gene data show CDR1 as MNHEY and CDR2 as SVGEGT. For the CDR3, the DNA is TGTGCCAGCAGTTTAGTCCAAAATGACAATGAGCAGTTCTTC. It encodes CASSLVQNDNEQFF.

The chain links TRBV13 to TRBJ2-3, with TRBD2 matching 15 bases. The junction had 4 bases not matched to a gene; V was cut back by 5 bases and J by 4 bases. The CDR3 totals 16 residues. CDR1 PRHDT and CDR2 FYEKMQ come from the germline V gene (reference sequence). CDR3 loop: CASSPGLAGGADTQYF. The CDR3, as DNA: TGTGCCAGCAGCCCGGGACTAGCGGGAGGAGCAGATACGCAGTATTTT.

The chain employs TRBV18 and TRBJ1-2, with unresolved D. The V end was cut by 1 base, the J end by 8 bases, with 14 bases between. The germline V gene has CDR1 KGHSH and CDR2 LQKENI. The CDR3 is 14 residues long. The CDR3 nucleotides are TGTGCCAGCTCACCACTCACAGCGGCGCGCGGCTACACCTTC. This encodes CASSPLTAARGYTF.

This chain uses TRBV25-1 with TRBJ1-2, with 9 bases fitting TRBD1. Per germline, CDR1 MGHDK and CDR2 SYGVNS. The CDR3 is 11 amino acids. The CDR3 sequence is CDGDRDYGYTF. The CDR3 DNA is TGTGACGGGGACAGGGACTATGGCTACACCTTC.

This clone was seen only a few times. This chain joins TRBV29-1 and TRBJ1-1; tentatively, D is TRBD1 (6 bases). Germline CDR1 SQVTM, CDR2 ANQGSEA. CDR3 length: 14 residues. V shed 3 bases and J shed 4 bases, with 15 bases lying between them. This CDR3 is CSVDGGGFGTEAFF. CDR3 sequence (DNA): TGCAGCGTTGACGGTGGGGGCTTTGGCACTGAAGCTTTCTTT.

The count of this clone is one. The V gene is TRBV2, the J gene TRBJ1-6, with TRBD1 as a possible D gene (5 bases). V gave up 3 bases and J gave up 5 bases, with 11 bases separating them. Per the germline V gene, CDR1 is SNHLY and CDR2 is FYNNEI. This CDR3 comprises 15 residues. CDR3 nucleotide sequence: TGTGCCAGCAGTGACCAGGGCCCTGATAATTCACCCCTCCACTTT. Its protein product is CASSDQGPDNSPLHF.

This chain uses TRBV2 with TRBJ1-1, with D perhaps TRBD1 (5 bases). CDR1 is SNHLY, CDR2 FYNNEI, per germline. The length of the CDR3 is 14 residues. The V gene lost 6 bases and the J gene lost 4 bases, with 15 bases spanning the gap. The CDR3 region has the DNA TGTGCCAGCAGGGTATTGGGGGATAGCACTGAAGCTTTCTTT. The encoded protein is CASRVLGDSTEAFF. The full variable domain, completed using reference TRBV2 and TRBJ1-1, is EPEVTQTPSHQVTQMGQEVILRCVPISNHLYFYWYRQILGQKVEFLVSFYNNEISEKSEIFDDQFSVERPDGSNFTLKIRSTKLEDSAMYFCASRVLGDSTEAFFGQGTRLTVV.

This chain joins TRBV3-1 (or the pseudogene TRBV3-2) and TRBJ1-2, with D possibly matching TRBD1 (6 bases). The V gene's germline CDR1 is LGHDT and CDR2 YNNKEL (reference sequence). The CDR3 runs 14 residues. Trimming left V 4 bases short and J 4 bases short, with 13 bases between. CDR3 bases: TGTGCCAGCAGCCCCCCAGGGGTTGGCTATGGCTACACCTTC. This translates into CASSPPGVGYGYTF.

The chain employs TRBV3-1 (or the pseudogene TRBV3-2) and TRBJ2-3; D assignment may be TRBD1 or TRBD2 (5 bases each). Germline CDR1 reads LGHDT; CDR2 reads YNNKEL (reference sequence). The CDR3 is made up of 12 amino acids. V was shortened by 4 bases and J by 6 bases, with 8 bases between the two germline ends. CDR3 region: CASSLRGDTQYF. The DNA of the CDR3 is TGTGCCAGCAGCCTCCGGGGCGATACGCAGTATTTT.

The chain combines TRBV19 with TRBJ2-7, with D unresolved. Germline lookup yields CDR1 LNHDA and CDR2 SQIVND (reference sequence). CDR3 length equals 15 residues. The V end was cut by 4 bases, the J end by 2 bases, with 15 bases between. The CDR3 loop is CASSRTPDRTYEQYF. CDR3 nucleotide sequence: TGTGCCAGTAGTAGAACCCCGGACCGAACCTACGAGCAGTACTTC.

This chain uses TRBV4-3 with TRBJ2-7, with 12 nucleotides matching TRBD1. This CDR3 is 15 amino acids long. V gave up 0 bases and J gave up 12 bases; unmatched junction bases: 9. Germline values: CDR1 LGHNA, CDR2 YSLEER. CDR3 sequence reads: CASSQDLGTGGEVYF. DNA of the CDR3: TGCGCCAGCAGCCAAGATCTTGGGACAGGGGGCGAAGTGTACTTC.

V usage is TRBV5-1 and J usage is TRBJ1-2; D remains ambiguous. V was trimmed by 4 bases and J by 0 bases, leaving 10 bases between them. Germline assignment: CDR1 SGHRS and CDR2 YFSETQ. This CDR3 region has 14 residues. CDR3 sequence: CASSLLSTNYGYTF. CDR3 DNA sequence: TGCGCCAGCAGCCTGCTATCTACTAACTATGGCTACACCTTC.

CDR3 sequence reads: CASSQPGHGVSNYGYTF. The CDR3 region has the DNA TGTGCCAGCAGCCAACCGGGCCACGGCGTCTCTAACTATGGCTACACCTTC. The V and J genes are TRBV3-1 (or the pseudogene TRBV3-2) and TRBJ1-2; D is ambiguous. Germline lookup yields CDR1 LGHDT and CDR2 YNNKEL (reference sequence). Trimming cost V 2 bases and J 0 bases, with 16 bases left between them. The length of the CDR3 is 17 residues.

The rearrangement links TRBV11-1 to TRBJ2-7; D remains unclear. Trimming cost V 1 base and J 5 bases, with 9 bases left between them. Germline loops: CDR1 SGHAT, CDR2 FQDESV (reference sequence). The CDR3 contains 13 residues. This CDR3 is CASSLGMLDEQYF. For the CDR3, the DNA is TGTGCCAGCAGCTTAGGGATGCTCGACGAGCAGTACTTC.

This chain uses TRBV2 with TRBJ2-7, with D perhaps TRBD1 or TRBD2 (7 bases each). Germline CDR1 SNHLY, CDR2 FYNNEI. The CDR3 consists of 13 residues. Trimming stripped 7 bases from V and 7 bases from J, with 17 bases between. The CDR3 nucleotides are TGTGCCAGCAAGGCAGGGGGGGCCTGGGAGCAGTACTTC. It translates to CASKAGGAWEQYF.

The chain joins TRBV5-8 to TRBJ2-7; D possibly corresponds to TRBD2 (6 bases). Per germline, CDR1 SGHTS and CDR2 YDEGEE. Trimming left V 6 bases short and J 0 bases short, with 16 bases between. The CDR3 is 15 residues long. The CDR3 nucleotides are TGTGCCAGCATGGGAGGTACTCTATTCTCCTACGAGCAGTACTTC. Its translation is CASMGGTLFSYEQYF.

This clone occurred a few times. V gene TRBV28 combines with J gene TRBJ1-5, with 7 positions matching TRBD1. CDR3 length equals 15 residues. Germline CDR1 and CDR2: MDHEN and SYDVKM. V shed 10 bases, J shed 1 base, and the junction held 10 bases outside the gene matches. CDR3 DNA: TGTGCCACACAGGAGGGGGCGTTAAGCAATCAGCCCCAGCATTTT. Its protein is CATQEGALSNQPQHF.

The chain uses TRBV14 and TRBJ2-6; D is unresolved. The V and J ends lost 0 bases and 0 bases respectively, with 3 bases between them. Germline CDR1 reads SGHDN; CDR2 reads FVKESK. CDR3 length: 15 amino acids. The CDR3 is CASSQDLSGANVLTF. The CDR3 DNA reads as TGTGCCAGCAGCCAAGACCTCTCTGGGGCCAACGTCCTGACTTTC.

This chain links TRBV10-1 with TRBJ2-1; D is undetermined. CDR3 length: 16 amino acids. The V gene's germline CDR1 is WNHNN and CDR2 SYGVQD (reference sequence). Trimming removed 3 bases at V and 6 bases at J, with 18 bases between. CDR3 sequence: CASSDLDRMPFNEQFF. The DNA of the CDR3 is TGCGCCAGCAGTGACCTAGACCGCATGCCCTTCAATGAGCAGTTCTTC.

The genes are TRBV24-1 and TRBJ1-5; no reliable D call. V gave up 1 base and J gave up 4 bases, with 1 base separating them. CDR3 size: 12 residues. Germline assignment: CDR1 KGHDR and CDR2 SFDVKD. CDR3 loop: CATSDFNQPQHF. CDR3 nucleotide sequence: TGTGCCACCAGTGATTTTAATCAGCCCCAGCATTTT.